The text below deals with one T cell receptor (beta chain). What it binds is unknown. Clones were read by immunoSEQ multiplex PCR, and TCRdb kept only the in-frame ones, dropping some. The data show 60,000 to 95,000 clones, with 92% seen just once and less than 0.16% held by the top ten. The data were obtained in a study of human versus mouse CDR3 diversity and MHC coevolution. Study results and caveats: Human T cells were selected on about 6 MHC II alleles.

Sequencing was done on a sample of naive CD4+ T cells from blood. As to subset: CD45RO-negative CD62L-positive naive CD4 T cells. The source is a person between 25 and 75 years old in good health.

The chain's CDR3 is CAWRIRGGNTIYF. The CDR3 DNA reads as TGTGCCTGGAGGATACGAGGGGGAAACACCATATATTTT. The chain is built from TRBV30 and TRBJ1-3; D is unclear. V dropped 3 bases and J dropped 4 bases, with 10 bases sitting between them. Germline lookup yields CDR1 GTSNPN and CDR2 SVGIG (reference sequence). CDR3 length equals 13 residues.